The clone carrying this T cell receptor beta chain was counted between two and nine times. Its antigen is not identified. The authors ran a second PCR of about 7 to 12 cycles using a sample-barcoded 5' primer and a J-beta primer mix. One entry per CDR3 protein results from TCRdb running MiXCR on the 5' RACE reads. The data contain 1.5 million to 2 million distinct CDR3 sequences, roughly 32% of them singletons. Trimming removed 10 bases at V and 7 bases at J, with 17 bases between. Germline CDR1 is ENHRY and CDR2 is SYGVKD. This CDR3 has 13 amino acids. The data are from a study of blood T cells in healthy people across ages. The study's findings and limits: Considered underestimates were the diversity estimates obtained from one million T cells. Whereas aged donors had fewer naive CD4+ cells, long-lived donors had more of them and higher diversity.

The TCR sequence derives from a woman between 25 and 40 years old in good health. Sequenced material: blood. The V gene is TRBV10-3, the J gene TRBJ1-3, with a possible D match to TRBD1 (5 bases). The CDR3 nucleotides read TGTGCCACCCACGGTAACGCAGGGAACACCATATATTTT. This encodes CATHGNAGNTIYF.